These 26 T cell receptor beta chains came from one sample sequenced in a study of blood T cells in healthy people across ages (dated by TCRdb to between 2014 and 2017). The library was generated by 5' RACE. The sample was run on an Illumina HiSeq 2500. A second PCR of roughly 7 to 12 cycles was performed with a sample-barcoded 5' primer and a J-beta primer mix. TCRdb ran its own pipeline on the public reads, namely fastp trimming at Q25 and MiXCR clone calling, and kept in-frame beta chains. Duplicate CDR3 protein sequences are folded into a single record with the most common DNA and genes. For this sample the table gives about 1,000,000 distinct CDR3 sequences, of which roughly 45% were detected only once. 18% of the sample lies in the top ten. What was sequenced was blood. These receptors all come from a woman aged 60-75 years in good health.

This clonotype turned up a few times. The rearrangement joins TRBV6-6 to TRBJ2-5; TRBD1 agrees at 8 bases. Unmatched junction bases numbered 6, after V lost 2 bases and J lost 13 bases. This CDR3 region has 12 residues. CDR1 is MNHNY, CDR2 SVGAGI, per germline (reference sequence). Here the CDR3 reads CASSYLRDRSYF. CDR3 DNA sequence: TGTGCCAGCAGTTACCTCCGGGACAGGTCGTACTTC.

CDR3 sequence: CATSEPTSGSGNEQFF. The CDR3 DNA follows: TGTGCCACCAGTGAACCGACTAGCGGGAGTGGCAATGAGCAGTTCTTC. V usage is TRBV24-1 and J usage is TRBJ2-1, with 12 bases matching TRBD2. There are 16 residues in the CDR3. Germline assignment: CDR1 KGHDR and CDR2 SFDVKD. The V segment lost 4 bases and the J segment 6 bases; nucleotides outside the gene matches: 6.

This clonotype was counted many times. The chain joins TRBV12-3 or TRBV12-4 to TRBJ2-7; a weak D match, TRBD1 (6 bases). The CDR3 consists of 14 residues. The germline V and J ends were trimmed by 2 bases and 1 base, with 9 bases remaining between them. The CDR3 spells CASSLRGTSYEQYF. CDR3 DNA: TGTGCCAGCAGTTTAAGGGGGACGTCCTACGAGCAGTACTTC.

J is TRBJ2-7 and V is TRBV12-3 or TRBV12-4; 9 bases are shared with TRBD2. The CDR3 runs to 20 residues. V shed 4 bases and J 7 bases; nucleotides not matched to a gene: 26. The DNA of the CDR3 is TGTGCCAGCAGTTACCCCAAAACTAGCGGGCGCTCGATCTCCTACAATGAGCAGTACTTC. This sequence encodes CASSYPKTSGRSISYNEQYF.

The rearrangement links TRBV27 to TRBJ2-5; 8 nucleotides agree with TRBD1. The trim removed 7 bases at V and 4 bases at J, leaving 8 bases unmatched. CDR1 and CDR2 (germline): MNHEY, SMNVEV (reference sequence). This CDR3 comprises 14 residues. CDR3 sequence reads: CASTPEDRVETQYF. In DNA, the CDR3 is TGTGCCAGCACCCCAGAGGACAGGGTAGAGACCCAGTACTTC.

Comments on this clonotype: One junction end does not reproduce the germline sequence, and a read error may be involved. CDR3 residues: CAASRDLVGPGADTQYF. Here the CDR3 DNA reads TGTGCCGCCAGCAGAGATCTGGTGGGCCCCGGGGCAGATACGCAGTATTTT. The chain combines TRBV15 with TRBJ2-3, with D possibly matching TRBD2 (5 bases). The CDR3 extends over 17 amino acids. Germline lookup yields CDR1 LNHNV and CDR2 YYDKDF (reference sequence).

The genes are TRBV7-9 and TRBJ2-7; 8 positions match TRBD1. Germline values: CDR1 SEHNR, CDR2 FQNEAQ (reference sequence). The CDR3 totals 14 residues. With 2 bases clipped from V and 6 bases from J, the junction kept 6 bases outside the gene matches. CDR3 DNA sequence: TGTGCCAGCAGCTTACCGGACAGGGCCTCCGAGCAGTACTTC. Protein sequence: CASSLPDRASEQYF. Based on the CDR3 plus reference TRBV7-9 and TRBJ2-7, the full variable domain is DTGVSQNPRHKITKRGQNVTFRCDPISEHNRLYWYRQTLGQGPEFLTYFQNEAQLEKSRLLSDRFSAERPKGSFSTLEIQRTEQGDSAMYLCASSLPDRASEQYFGPGTRLTVT.

This chain uses TRBV7-9 with TRBJ2-5; TRBD2 aligns across 14 bases. The CDR3 has 17 amino acids. V was pared by 4 bases and J by 3 bases, with 7 bases of the junction left unmatched. CDR1 and CDR2 from the germline V gene are SEHNR and FQNEAQ (reference sequence). CDR3 nucleotides: TGTGCCAGCAGCTCCCGGGGACTAGCGGGAGAAGAAGAGACCCAGTACTTC. Translated, it gives CASSSRGLAGEEETQYF.

The rearrangement uses TRBV2 and TRBJ2-7; 14 nucleotides agree with TRBD2. CDR3 length equals 14 residues. CDR1 and CDR2 (germline): SNHLY, FYNNEI. The ends lost 8 bases at V and 7 bases at J; junction bases unmatched: 7. DNA for the CDR3: TGTGCCAGCGCGGGGACTAGCGGGAGTAGTGAGCAGTACTTC. Its protein is CASAGTSGSSEQYF. Full variable domain (remainder filled in from reference TRBV2 and TRBJ2-7): EPEVTQTPSHQVTQMGQEVILRCVPISNHLYFYWYRQILGQKVEFLVSFYNNEISEKSEIFDDQFSVERPDGSNFTLKIRSTKLEDSAMYFCASAGTSGSSEQYFGPGTRLTVT.

The V gene is TRBV29-1, the J gene TRBJ2-1; 7 bases align to TRBD1. The J call may not be correct, given that the DNA end is closer to TRBJ2-7. Germline CDR1 is SQVTM and CDR2 is ANQGSEA. This CDR3 contains 15 residues. As DNA, the CDR3 is TGCAGCGTTGAGGGACAGCGCAGCTCCTACAATGAGCAGTACTTC. This translates into CSVEGQRSSYNEQYF.

The V call is TRBV6-6, the J call TRBJ2-1; D is perhaps TRBD1 (6 bases). Per the germline V gene, CDR1 is MNHNY and CDR2 is SVGAGI (reference sequence). This CDR3 is built from 15 residues. V lost 4 bases to trimming and J lost 6 bases, with 16 bases between them. The chain's CDR3 is CASSLGQTNSNEQFF. In DNA, the CDR3 is TGTGCCAGCAGTTTAGGACAGACCAACTCCAATGAGCAGTTCTTC.

This chain connects TRBV20-1 to TRBJ2-1; no firm D call. CDR1 and CDR2 (germline): DFQATT, SNEGSKA (reference sequence). This CDR3 has 11 residues. This CDR3 is CSPTGHNEQFF. CDR3 bases: TGCAGCCCCACGGGCCACAATGAGCAGTTCTTC.

This clonotype was observed a few times. The V and J genes are TRBV5-1 and TRBJ2-2; 9 bases map to TRBD2. The junction had 5 bases not matched to a gene; V was cut back by 3 bases and J by 5 bases. The CDR3 contains 15 residues. The germline V gene encodes CDR1 SGHRS and CDR2 YFSETQ. The CDR3, as DNA: TGCGCCAGCAGCTCGGGACTAGCCGGGACCGGGGAGCTGTTTTTT. Translated, it gives CASSSGLAGTGELFF.

The rearrangement uses TRBV27 and TRBJ1-4, with TRBD1 as a possible D gene (6 bases). V lost 2 bases to trimming and J lost 7 bases, with 14 bases between them. The CDR3 is 15 residues long. Germline-derived CDR1 and CDR2 are MNHEY and SMNVEV (reference sequence). CDR3 nucleotides: TGTGCCAGCAGTTTAAGGAACAGGGAGCGTGAAAAACTGTTTTTT. Amino acids: CASSLRNREREKLFF.

As for this clonotype: Compared with germline, one end of the junction differs, possibly owing to a read error. The chain combines TRBV13 with TRBJ1-6; a possible D gene is TRBD1 (6 bases). Germline V lookup: CDR1 PRHDT, CDR2 FYEKMQ (reference sequence). This CDR3 has 15 residues. CDR3 coding DNA: TGTGCCAGCAGCCCCAAGACAGGATATAATTCACCCCGCCACTTT. Amino acid sequence: CASSPKTGYNSPRHF. Looking up the rest from reference TRBV13 and TRBJ1-6 gives the full variable domain: AAGVIQSPRHLIKEKRETATLKCYPIPRHDTVYWYQQGPGQDPQFLISFYEKMQSDKGSIPDRFSAQQFSDYHSELNMSSLELGDSALYFCASSPKTGYNSPRHFGNGTRLTVT.

The sample holds a few counts of this clonotype. The rearrangement joins TRBV27 to TRBJ2-1; D remains ambiguous. This CDR3 is built from 15 residues. CDR1 and CDR2 (germline): MNHEY, SMNVEV (reference sequence). The V end was cut by 0 bases, the J end by 0 bases, with 6 bases between. CDR3 coding DNA: TGTGCCAGCAGTTTATCCCCGGGCTCCTACAATGAGCAGTTCTTC. As protein: CASSLSPGSYNEQFF.

This clonotype has more than one count but fewer than ten. The V call is TRBV20-1, the J call TRBJ1-5, with D maybe TRBD1 (5 bases). Germline CDR1 is DFQATT and CDR2 is SNEGSKA (reference sequence). Trimming left V 4 bases short and J 1 base short, with 14 bases between. This CDR3 region has 15 residues. CDR3 nucleotide sequence: TGCAGTGCTAATGGGGGGACGGGGAGCAATCAGCCCCAGCATTTT. It translates to CSANGGTGSNQPQHF.

The chain carries TRBV6-6 and TRBJ2-1; 7 bases are shared with TRBD1. Looked up from germline, CDR1 is MNHNY and CDR2 is SVGAGI (reference sequence). The CDR3 length is 14 residues. J lost 10 bases, V lost 5 bases, and 11 bases had no gene match. The CDR3 spells CASSTGDSAGEQFF. The CDR3 nucleotides read TGTGCCAGCAGTACAGGGGACAGCGCGGGCGAGCAGTTCTTC.

This clonotype has at least ten counts. One junction end disagrees with the germline gene, perhaps due to a read error. This chain links TRBV6-6 with TRBJ2-7; 10 nucleotides match TRBD1. CDR3 length: 14 amino acids. CDR1 and CDR2 from the germline V gene are MNHNY and SVGAGI (reference sequence). The CDR3 bases are TGCGCCAGCAGCACGGGACAGGGGACGTACGAGCAGTACTTC. Encoded protein: CASSTGQGTYEQYF.

This clonotype was seen a handful of times. The chain has TRBV5-1 and TRBJ2-7; possible D gene TRBD2, 6 bases. Deletions cut 4 bases from V and 0 bases from J, with 11 bases between. The CDR3 is 14 amino acids. Germline CDR1 is SGHRS and CDR2 is YFSETQ. CDR3 in DNA: TGCGCCAGCAGCCACCTGGGGGGCTCCTACGAGCAGTACTTC. Translation gives CASSHLGGSYEQYF. Full variable domain (missing parts from reference TRBV5-1 and TRBJ2-7): KAGVTQTPRYLIKTRGQQVTLSCSPISGHRSVSWYQQTPGQGLQFLFEYFSETQRNKGNFPGRFSGRQFSNSRSEMNVSTLELGDSALYLCASSHLGGSYEQYFGPGTRLTVT.

This sequence joins TRBV20-1 and TRBJ2-4, with 9 bases fitting TRBD2. The end of the DNA fits TRBJ2-7 better, so the J call may be wrong. The CDR3 consists of 15 residues. Per the germline V gene, CDR1 is DFQATT and CDR2 is SNEGSKA (reference sequence). The CDR3 sequence is CSAAPSGKRMYEQYF. The CDR3 DNA is TGCAGTGCTGCACCTAGCGGGAAAAGGATGTACGAGCAGTACTTC.

The chain joins TRBV15 to TRBJ2-7; 7 bases align to TRBD2. Germline V lookup: CDR1 LNHNV, CDR2 YYDKDF (reference sequence). There are 14 residues in the CDR3. The junction had 2 bases not matched to a gene; V was cut back by 3 bases and J by 0 bases. The CDR3 sequence is CATSSGGSSYEQYF. In DNA form, the CDR3 reads TGTGCCACCAGCAGTGGCGGGAGCTCCTACGAGCAGTACTTC.

This clonotype appeared a few times. This chain uses TRBV3-1 with TRBJ2-4; 12 nucleotides match TRBD1. V dropped 3 bases and J dropped 6; count of bases not matched to a gene: 6. CDR1 and CDR2 (germline): LGHDT, YNNKEL (reference sequence). This CDR3 has 16 residues. The CDR3 here is CASSHPGQGARNIQYF. CDR3 nucleotide sequence: TGTGCCAGCAGCCATCCGGGACAGGGGGCGCGAAACATTCAGTACTTC.

The chain links TRBV20-1 to TRBJ2-4, with D possibly being TRBD1 (6 bases). V lost 4 bases and J lost 0, with 13 bases in between. The CDR3 has 15 amino acids. CDR1 and CDR2 from the germline V gene are DFQATT and SNEGSKA (reference sequence). The CDR3, as DNA: TGCAGTGCTACCCGGGACAACCTAGCCAAAAACATTCAGTACTTC. The encoded protein is CSATRDNLAKNIQYF.

This chain links TRBV10-3 with TRBJ1-5; 9 nucleotides match TRBD1. CDR1 and CDR2 from the germline V gene are ENHRY and SYGVKD. The CDR3 has 17 residues. The trim removed 0 bases at V and 2 bases at J, leaving 5 bases unmatched. CDR3 in amino acids: CAISESGQGGGNQPQHF. The CDR3 DNA follows: TGTGCCATCAGTGAGTCGGGACAGGGCGGGGGCAATCAGCCCCAGCATTTT.

This chain links TRBV19 with TRBJ1-1, with D possibly being TRBD1 (6 bases). CDR1 and CDR2 from the germline V gene are LNHDA and SQIVND (reference sequence). CDR3 length: 13 residues. Trimming took 0 bases from V and 11 from J, leaving 13 bases between them. CDR3 in DNA: TGTGCCAGTAGTATAGAGGTCAGGGGCGCGGCTTTCTTT. This codes for CASSIEVRGAAFF.